These 32 T cell receptor beta chains came from one sample sequenced in a study of post-analysis software for immune sequencing data. Findings and caveats of the study: Roughly five TRBV segments were significantly more frequent in patients than in controls. TRBV5-6, TRBV5-1 and TRBV20-1 were among these segments.

Antigen specificity for these receptors is unknown. cDNA libraries for TCR beta contained unique molecular identifiers. TCRdb re-derived calls from the PCR reads in MiXCR, one entry per CDR3 protein. The table lists roughly 600,000 distinct CDR3 sequences, 44% of them singletons. Material: blood. These receptors were collected from a girl between 5 and 17 years old with multiple sclerosis.

The chain has TRBV20-1 and TRBJ2-1; 8 nucleotides align to TRBD1. V shed 1 base, J shed 3 bases, and the junction held 8 bases outside the gene matches. This CDR3 contains 16 residues. Germline V CDR1 and CDR2: DFQATT, SNEGSKA (reference sequence). The chain's CDR3 is CSARARDRGDYNEQFF. In DNA form, the CDR3 reads TGCAGTGCTAGAGCTCGCGACAGGGGAGACTACAATGAGCAGTTCTTC.

The rearrangement links TRBV5-1 to TRBJ2-7; a possible D gene is TRBD1 (5 bases). The CDR3 covers 12 residues. The germline V gene has CDR1 SGHRS and CDR2 YFSETQ. Between the trimmed V and J ends, which lost 5 bases and 7 bases, there was a span of 13 bases. CDR3 loop: CASSQDKHEQYF. CDR3 nucleotide sequence: TGCGCCAGCAGTCAGGACAAACATGAGCAGTACTTC.

The J gene is TRBJ2-5, the V gene TRBV5-5; TRBD1 might be the D (7 bases). The J call may be wrong; the DNA end is better matched by TRBJ2-7. Per germline, CDR1 SGHKS and CDR2 YYEKEE (reference sequence). The CDR3 runs to 14 residues. The CDR3 loop is CASSFNVRGDEQYF. The CDR3 bases are TGTGCCAGCAGCTTTAACGTCAGGGGGGACGAGCAGTACTTC.

The chain has TRBV11-3 and TRBJ2-1; 10 nucleotides match TRBD1. Germline V gives CDR1 SGHNT, CDR2 YENEEA. The CDR3 extends over 16 amino acids. J was trimmed by 0 bases and V by 3 bases; bases with no gene match: 2. The CDR3 loop reads CASSLGTGDSYNEQFF. DNA of the CDR3: TGTGCCAGCAGCTTGGGGACAGGGGACTCCTACAATGAGCAGTTCTTC.

The V gene is TRBV6-6, the J gene TRBJ1-5; 7 positions match TRBD1. Per germline, CDR1 MNHNY and CDR2 SVGAGI (reference sequence). Trimming cost V 0 bases and J 4 bases; bases outside gene matches: 3. The CDR3 has 15 amino acids. As DNA, the CDR3 is TGTGCCAGCAGTTACTCCGGGACAGCAAATCAGCCCCAGCATTTT. Encoded protein: CASSYSGTANQPQHF.

This rearrangement joins TRBV7-2 to TRBJ1-2; possibly TRBD1 for D (5 bases). Germline V gene sequence: CDR1 SGHTA, CDR2 FQGNSA. CDR3 length: 19 residues. Between the trimmed V and J ends, which lost 4 bases and 1 base, there was a span of 25 bases. CDR3 sequence (DNA): TGTGCCAGCAGCTCCCCCACGGACAAGCTCCGACCTTTTAACTATGGCTACACCTTC. Its translation: CASSSPTDKLRPFNYGYTF.

This clonotype was counted only a few times. This chain links TRBV5-1 with TRBJ2-7; D gene unclear. The germline gives CDR1 SGHRS, CDR2 YFSETQ. The length of the CDR3 is 14 residues. The V end was cut by 0 bases, the J end by 3 bases, with 10 bases between. CDR3 nucleotides: TGCGCCAGCAGCTTGGGTTACAGATTCTACGAGCAGTACTTC. Amino acids: CASSLGYRFYEQYF.

This clonotype was seen only once. The V call is TRBV2, the J call TRBJ1-1; D is undetermined. V was pared by 9 bases and J by 5 bases, with 10 bases between. The CDR3 is made up of 11 amino acids. Germline values: CDR1 SNHLY, CDR2 FYNNEI. CDR3 protein: CARDPGTEAFF. The CDR3 DNA reads as TGTGCCAGGGACCCTGGAACTGAAGCTTTCTTT.

This chain links TRBV6-5 with TRBJ2-6; D is perhaps TRBD2 (5 bases). The CDR3 is 15 amino acids. V lost 6 bases and J lost 0, with 9 bases in between. Looked up from germline, CDR1 is MNHEY and CDR2 is SVGAGI. For the CDR3, the DNA is TGTGCCAGCAGCGGGGTTTTCTCTGGGGCCAACGTCCTGACTTTC. It encodes CASSGVFSGANVLTF.

On this clonotype: The junction shows a germline mismatch at one end, possibly a read error. The rearrangement uses TRBV7-2 and TRBJ2-3, with 7 bases matching TRBD2. The CDR3 runs to 15 residues. Germline V gene sequence: CDR1 SGHTA, CDR2 FQGNSA. The CDR3 reads CASSLASSGTDTRYF. The DNA of the CDR3 is TGTGCCAGCAGCTTAGCTTCTAGCGGCACAGATACGCGGTATTTT.

This chain links TRBV5-1 with TRBJ2-3, with TRBD1 identical over 9 bases. Germline loops: CDR1 SGHRS, CDR2 YFSETQ. With 6 bases clipped from V and 5 bases from J, the junction kept 7 bases outside the gene matches. This CDR3 spans 14 amino acids. The CDR3 DNA reads TGCGCCAGCAAGTATTGGACAGGGGAAGATACGCAGTATTTT. It translates to CASKYWTGEDTQYF.

The CDR3 here is CASNSGGLGGYTF. CDR3 nucleotide sequence: TGTGCCAGCAATTCCGGGGGCCTCGGTGGCTACACCTTC. V usage is TRBV6-1 and J usage is TRBJ1-2; D perhaps matches TRBD1 (6 bases). Germline V CDR1 and CDR2: MNHNS, SASEGT. CDR3 length equals 13 residues. The V and J ends lost 7 bases and 7 bases respectively, with 16 bases between them.

The V call is TRBV2, the J call TRBJ2-3; no reliable D call. Germline V gene sequence: CDR1 SNHLY, CDR2 FYNNEI. V was cut by 3 bases and J by 1 base, with 8 bases left in between. The CDR3 runs to 14 residues. CDR3: CASSDPAGTDTQYF. The CDR3 DNA reads as TGTGCCAGCAGTGATCCCGCGGGCACAGATACGCAGTATTTT. Drawing the rest from reference TRBV2 and TRBJ2-3, the complete variable domain is EPEVTQTPSHQVTQMGQEVILRCVPISNHLYFYWYRQILGQKVEFLVSFYNNEISEKSEIFDDQFSVERPDGSNFTLKIRSTKLEDSAMYFCASSDPAGTDTQYFGPGTRLTVL.

This rearrangement joins TRBV7-9 to TRBJ1-1; D gene ambiguous. Germline CDR1 is SEHNR and CDR2 is FQNEAQ (reference sequence). Trimming took off 6 bases at V and 8 bases at J, with 19 bases between the two ends. CDR3 length: 14 amino acids. CDR3 amino acids: CASRLDGRPGEAFF. The DNA of the CDR3 is TGTGCCAGCAGACTCGATGGCCGTCCAGGAGAAGCTTTCTTT.

The chain is built from TRBV6-5 and TRBJ2-1; no definite D call. Germline values: CDR1 MNHEY, CDR2 SVGAGI. V shed 0 bases and J shed 0 bases, with 18 bases lying between them. The CDR3 covers 19 residues. CDR3 in amino acids: CASSYSPLVETLSYNEQFF. DNA for the CDR3: TGTGCCAGCAGTTACTCGCCCCTCGTAGAGACCCTCTCCTACAATGAGCAGTTCTTC.

V is TRBV5-5 and J is TRBJ1-1; no definite D call. This CDR3 comprises 12 residues. Germline-derived CDR1 and CDR2 are SGHKS and YYEKEE (reference sequence). Trimming shortened V by 5 bases and J by 1 base, and 6 bases separated the two germline ends. The CDR3 sequence is CASRLQNTEAFF. In DNA form, the CDR3 reads TGTGCCAGCAGACTTCAGAACACTGAAGCTTTCTTT.

This rearrangement joins TRBV7-9 to TRBJ1-1; TRBD1 agrees at 8 bases. This CDR3 is 13 amino acids long. J lost 6 bases, V lost 6 bases, and 6 bases had no gene match. Germline CDR1 and CDR2: SEHNR and FQNEAQ (reference sequence). The CDR3 loop is CASRFPTGAEAFF. DNA of the CDR3: TGTGCCAGCAGGTTTCCGACAGGGGCTGAAGCTTTCTTT.

The chain combines TRBV5-5 with TRBJ1-2; 7 nucleotides line up with TRBD1. J lost 2 bases, V lost 3 bases, and 4 bases had no gene match. The CDR3 has 14 residues. Germline assignment: CDR1 SGHKS and CDR2 YYEKEE (reference sequence). CDR3: CASSSLQGNYGYTF. As DNA, the CDR3 is TGTGCCAGCAGCTCCCTACAGGGGAACTATGGCTACACCTTC.

V gene TRBV29-1 combines with J gene TRBJ1-2; D remains unclear. Germline V CDR1 and CDR2: SQVTM, ANQGSEA. The CDR3 has 13 residues. V gave up 1 base and J gave up 0 bases, with 6 bases separating them. The CDR3 loop reads CSVEGPPNYGYTF. The DNA for the CDR3 is TGCAGCGTTGAAGGTCCGCCTAACTATGGCTACACCTTC.

In nucleotides, the CDR3 is TGTGCCATCAGGATTCGAGACAGGGAAGAACGTGGCTACACCTTC. Translation gives CAIRIRDREERGYTF. This sequence joins TRBV10-3 and TRBJ1-2; 7 bases line up with TRBD1. With 6 bases clipped from V and 7 bases from J, the junction kept 14 bases outside the gene matches. CDR3 size: 15 residues. Germline lookup yields CDR1 ENHRY and CDR2 SYGVKD.

This chain connects TRBV5-6 to TRBJ2-5; 8 nucleotides match TRBD1. V gave up 4 bases and J gave up 0 bases; unmatched junction bases: 8. The CDR3 sequence is 16 residues long. CDR1 SGHDT and CDR2 YYEEEE come from the germline V gene. CDR3 sequence reads: CASSRRQGSYQETQYF. In nucleotides, the CDR3 is TGTGCCAGCAGCCGCCGACAGGGGTCCTACCAAGAGACCCAGTACTTC. Filled out from reference TRBV5-6 and TRBJ2-5, the complete variable domain reads DAGVTQSPTHLIKTRGQQVTLRCSPKSGHDTVSWYQQALGQGPQFIFQYYEEEERQRGNFPDRFSGHQFPNYSSELNVNALLLGDSALYLCASSRRQGSYQETQYFGPGTRLLVL.

This clonotype was detected only once. V usage is TRBV29-1 and J usage is TRBJ2-3; the D is unclear. V shed 4 bases and J shed 3 bases, with 11 bases lying between them. The CDR3 sequence is 13 residues long. In germline, CDR1 is SQVTM, CDR2 ANQGSEA. In DNA form, the CDR3 reads TGCAGCGTTGGCCTGCCCCTTACAGATACGCAGTATTTT. This translates into CSVGLPLTDTQYF.

With regard to this clonotype: A single base separates this from a much larger clone, so it may be a read error. This rearrangement joins TRBV10-3 to TRBJ2-3, with 15 bases matching TRBD2. The CDR3 covers 16 residues. Germline lookup yields CDR1 ENHRY and CDR2 SYGVKD. V was clipped by 8 bases and J by 4 bases; unmatched bases: 7. In DNA form, the CDR3 reads TGTGCCATCGACGGGACTAGCGGGGGGTCGGCAGATACGCAGTATTTT. Its translation: CAIDGTSGGSADTQYF.

The rearrangement uses TRBV15 and TRBJ2-5, with 8 nucleotides matching TRBD2. V lost 0 bases, J lost 5 bases, and 5 bases stayed unmatched. CDR3 length equals 15 residues. The V gene's germline CDR1 is LNHNV and CDR2 YYDKDF (reference sequence). The CDR3 DNA reads TGTGCCACCAGCAGAGACGGGGGGGTTGGGGAGACCCAGTACTTC. Residues: CATSRDGGVGETQYF.

The chain joins TRBV9 to TRBJ2-5, with D perhaps TRBD2 (6 bases). The ends were cut back, 4 bases at V and 0 bases at J, with 16 bases in the middle. Germline lookup yields CDR1 SGDLS and CDR2 YYNGEE. The CDR3 totals 16 residues. The CDR3 coding sequence is TGTGCCAGCAGCCCCACTGGCGCGGGGTACCAAGAGACCCAGTACTTC. Its protein product is CASSPTGAGYQETQYF.

This chain joins TRBV7-8 and TRBJ2-1; D unresolved. Deletions cut 1 base from V and 8 bases from J, with 9 bases between. The CDR3 sequence is 13 residues long. From germline, CDR1 is SGHVS and CDR2 FQNEAQ. The CDR3 nucleotides read TGTGCCAGCAGCTTAGTTATAGAGGATGAGCAGTTCTTC. It translates to CASSLVIEDEQFF. The whole variable domain, remainder taken from reference TRBV7-8 and TRBJ2-1, is GAGVSQSPRYKVAKRGQDVALRCDPISGHVSLFWYQQALGQGPEFLTYFQNEAQLDKSGLPSDRFFAERPEGSVSTLKIQRTQQEDSAVYLCASSLVIEDEQFFGPGTRLTVL.

This sequence joins TRBV12-3 or TRBV12-4 and TRBJ2-2; D possibly matches TRBD1 or TRBD2 (7 bases each). The CDR3 extends over 15 amino acids. Trimming took off 1 base at V and 7 bases at J, with 13 bases between the two ends. CDR3 DNA: TGTGCCAGCAGTTTAGTACTCAGGGGGGGCGGGGAGCTGTTTTTT. This sequence encodes CASSLVLRGGGELFF.

The sample holds a few counts of this clonotype. The V gene is TRBV12-3 or TRBV12-4, the J gene TRBJ2-3; possible D gene TRBD1, 5 bases. The CDR3 is made up of 12 amino acids. With 6 bases removed from V and 4 bases from J, the gap between germline ends came to 8 bases. The CDR3 bases are TGTGCCAGCAGACAACAGGCAGATACGCAGTATTTT. Its protein is CASRQQADTQYF.

Regarding this clonotype: This may be a read error, as it is one base from a much larger clone. This rearrangement joins TRBV29-1 to TRBJ2-3, with D possibly TRBD1 on 6 matching bases. The CDR3 is 14 amino acids. V shed 8 bases and J shed 6 bases, with 21 bases lying between them. In germline, CDR1 is SQVTM, CDR2 ANQGSEA. This chain's CDR3 is CSIGFGGGSDTQYF. Here the CDR3 DNA reads TGCAGCATTGGTTTTGGGGGCGGTTCTGATACGCAGTATTTT.

The genes are TRBV5-1 and TRBJ2-5, with 7 bases matching TRBD1. The CDR3 is made up of 13 amino acids. V gave up 3 bases and J gave up 8 bases; unmatched junction bases: 7. Germline V gene sequence: CDR1 SGHRS, CDR2 YFSETQ. The CDR3, as DNA: TGCGCCAGCAGCTCTCAGGACAGGTCTACCCAGTACTTC. Protein sequence: CASSSQDRSTQYF.

This clonotype appeared a single time. The gene calls are TRBV29-1 and TRBJ2-1; a weak D match, TRBD1 (6 bases). V lost 6 bases and J lost 2, with 20 bases in between. Germline assignment: CDR1 SQVTM and CDR2 ANQGSEA. This CDR3 has 16 residues. The CDR3 is CSVQGGQYYAYNEQFF. CDR3 DNA: TGCAGCGTCCAAGGCGGACAGTACTACGCCTACAATGAGCAGTTCTTC.

This clonotype was observed a few times. The rearrangement links TRBV12-3 or TRBV12-4 to TRBJ2-3; D not resolved. The ends were cut back, 6 bases at V and 6 bases at J, with 10 bases in the middle. This CDR3 has 12 residues. CDR3 sequence: CASSRWADTQYF. The CDR3 DNA sequence: TGTGCCAGCAGCCGATGGGCGGATACGCAGTATTTT.